These 5 T cell receptor beta chains share one sample of origin, sequenced in a study of blood T cell repertoires in COVID-19. Produced via immunoSEQ multiplex PCR; TCRdb's table is partial and in-frame only. The sample consists of approximately 25,000 clones, around 72% of them appearing once. The material sequenced was peripheral blood. Source of these receptors: a woman aged 80 or over with acute or convalescent COVID-19.

This chain uses TRBV2 with TRBJ1-6; D not certain. Trimming removed 3 bases from V and 9 bases from J, with 15 bases in between. The CDR3 contains 15 residues. Germline V lookup: CDR1 SNHLY, CDR2 FYNNEI. The CDR3 sequence is CASSETFRGGSPLHF. The CDR3 DNA is TGTGCCAGCAGTGAGACGTTTCGAGGAGGTTCACCCCTCCACTTT.

This clone has only a few counts. CDR3 sequence reads: CASSRGGRAYYGYTF. DNA of the CDR3: TGTGCCAGCAGCCGTGGGGGCAGGGCGTACTATGGCTACACCTTC. The chain combines TRBV5-6 with TRBJ1-2; possibly TRBD1 for D (6 bases). The CDR3 totals 15 residues. V shed 4 bases and J shed 3 bases, with 16 bases lying between them. In germline, CDR1 is SGHDT, CDR2 YYEEEE.

The chain has TRBV9 and TRBJ2-4; 8 nucleotides match TRBD2. The V and J ends lost 4 bases and 9 bases, in that order; junction bases with no gene match: 3. Germline values: CDR1 SGDLS, CDR2 YYNGEE. The CDR3 loop spans 12 amino acids. The CDR3 here is CASSLAGGIQYF. CDR3 DNA sequence: TGTGCCAGCAGCCTCGCGGGGGGCATTCAGTACTTC.

The rearrangement joins TRBV5-1 to TRBJ2-2; 8 bases fit TRBD1. Unmatched junction bases numbered 2, after V lost 1 base and J lost 3 bases. Germline V gives CDR1 SGHRS, CDR2 YFSETQ. The CDR3 is 15 residues long. CDR3 residues: CASSLTGGYTGELFF. The CDR3 DNA follows: TGCGCCAGCAGCTTGACAGGGGGGTACACCGGGGAGCTGTTTTTT.

The CDR3 is CATSEIGTGDYRELFF. The CDR3 bases are TGTGCCACCAGTGAGATCGGGACAGGTGACTATCGGGAGCTGTTTTTT. This sequence joins TRBV24-1 and TRBJ2-2; TRBD1 matches 8 bases. The germline CDR1 and CDR2 sequences are KGHDR and SFDVKD. CDR3 size: 16 residues. Germline trimming cut 4 bases from V and 9 bases from J; bases unmatched to any gene: 12.